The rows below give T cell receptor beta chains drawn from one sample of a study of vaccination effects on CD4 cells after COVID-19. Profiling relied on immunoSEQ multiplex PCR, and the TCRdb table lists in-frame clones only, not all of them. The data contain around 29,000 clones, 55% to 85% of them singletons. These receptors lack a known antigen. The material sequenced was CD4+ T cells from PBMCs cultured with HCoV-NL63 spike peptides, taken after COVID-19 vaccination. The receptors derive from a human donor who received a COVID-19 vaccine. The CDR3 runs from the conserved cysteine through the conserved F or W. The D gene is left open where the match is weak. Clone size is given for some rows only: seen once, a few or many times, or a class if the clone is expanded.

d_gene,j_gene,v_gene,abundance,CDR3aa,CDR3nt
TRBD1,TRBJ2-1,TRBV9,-,CASSAAGTGHNEQFF,TGTGCCAGCAGCGCGGCCGGGACAGGACACAATGAGCAGTTCTTC
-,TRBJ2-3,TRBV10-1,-,CASSEPGTDTQYF,TGCGCCAGCAGTGAACCCGGGACAGATACGCAGTATTTT
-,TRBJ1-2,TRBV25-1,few,CASSRGSYGYTF,TGTGCCAGCAGTCGAGGGTCGTATGGCTACACCTTC
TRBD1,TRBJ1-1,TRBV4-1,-,CASSQVGQGRITEAFF,TGCGCCAGCAGCCAAGTGGGACAGGGGAGGATCACTGAAGCTTTCTTT
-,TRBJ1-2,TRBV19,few,CAIRSPILGYTF,TGTGCCATCCGGAGCCCTATACTTGGCTACACCTTC
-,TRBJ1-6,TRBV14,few,CASSQDGGRVSPLHF,TGTGCCAGCAGCCAAGACGGGGGGCGCGTCTCACCCCTCCACTTT
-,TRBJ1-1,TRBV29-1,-,CSVAGWRNTEAFF,TGCAGCGTGGCAGGGTGGCGGAACACTGAAGCTTTCTTT
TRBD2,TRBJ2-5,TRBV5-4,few,CASSRGSGVQETQYF,TGTGCCAGCAGCCGGGGTAGCGGGGTCCAAGAGACCCAGTACTTC
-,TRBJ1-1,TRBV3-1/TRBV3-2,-,CASSQWGYTEAFF,TGTGCCAGCAGCCAGTGGGGGTACACTGAAGCTTTCTTT
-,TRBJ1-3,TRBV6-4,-,CASSDSSRTVSGNTIYF,TGTGCCAGCAGTGACTCGAGTCGGACAGTCTCTGGAAACACCATATATTTT
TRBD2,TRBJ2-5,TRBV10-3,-,CAISDSSGSRETQYF,TGTGCCATCAGTGATTCTAGCGGGAGTAGAGAGACCCAGTACTTC
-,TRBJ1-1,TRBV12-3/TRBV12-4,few,CASSPRTGGGFF,TGTGCCAGCAGTCCTAGGACTGGTGGGGGATTCTTT
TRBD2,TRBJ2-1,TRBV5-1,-,CASSFGGTSGIRANEQFF,TGCGCCAGCAGCTTTGGAGGGACTAGCGGGATTAGAGCGAATGAGCAGTTCTTC
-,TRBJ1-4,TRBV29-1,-,CSVRHGGEKLFF,TGCAGCGTCAGACACGGGGGGGAAAAACTGTTTTTT
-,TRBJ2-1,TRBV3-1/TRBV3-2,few,CASSQDSSTSYNEQFF,TGTGCCAGCAGCCAAGATAGCTCTACGTCCTACAATGAGCAGTTCTTC
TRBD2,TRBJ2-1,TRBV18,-,CASSLPGTSFNEQFF,TGTGCCAGCTCACTTCCCGGGACTAGCTTTAATGAGCAGTTCTTC
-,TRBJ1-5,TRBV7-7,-,CASSPGSGAWAQHF,TGTGCCAGCAGCCCAGGGTCAGGGGCATGGGCCCAGCATTTT
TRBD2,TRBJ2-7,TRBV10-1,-,CASSTGTSSYEQYF,TGCGCCAGCAGTACCGGGACTAGCTCCTACGAGCAGTACTTC
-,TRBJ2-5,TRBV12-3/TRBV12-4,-,CASTSIGETQYF,TGTGCCAGCACAAGCATAGGAGAGACCCAGTACTTC
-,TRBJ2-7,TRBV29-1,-,CSVEPSAYEQYF,TGCAGCGTTGAACCTTCAGCCTACGAGCAGTACTTC
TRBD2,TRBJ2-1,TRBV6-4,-,CASSVAGGDNEQFF,TGTGCCAGCAGTGTAGCGGGAGGGGACAATGAGCAGTTCTTC
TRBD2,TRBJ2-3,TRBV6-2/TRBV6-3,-,CASSYGTLAGDRTDTQYF,TGTGCCAGCAGTTACGGGACATTAGCGGGGGATCGCACAGATACGCAGTATTTT
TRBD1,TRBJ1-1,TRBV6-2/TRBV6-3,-,CASSLPSTGLRLNTEAFF,TGTGCCAGCAGTTTACCATCGACAGGGCTCCGCTTGAACACTGAAGCTTTCTTT
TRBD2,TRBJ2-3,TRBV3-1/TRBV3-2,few,CASSQDRGLAGITDTQYF,TGTGCCAGCAGCCAAGATCGGGGACTAGCGGGGATCACAGATACGCAGTATTTT
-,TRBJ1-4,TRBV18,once,CASSLSGPGAQNEKLFF,TGTGCCAGCTCACTATCGGGCCCTGGAGCCCAAAATGAAAAACTGTTTTTT
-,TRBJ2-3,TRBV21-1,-,CASSTNQSGIPDTQYF,TGTGCCAGCAGCACCAACCAGAGCGGGATTCCAGATACGCAGTATTTT
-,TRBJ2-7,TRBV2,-,CASSDNHEQYF,TGTGCCAGCAGTGATAATCACGAGCAGTACTTC
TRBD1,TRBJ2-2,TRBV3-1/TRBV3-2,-,CASSQELTGAGELFF,TGTGCCAGCAGCCAAGAGTTGACAGGGGCCGGGGAGCTGTTTTTT
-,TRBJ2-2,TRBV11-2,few,CASSLPGELFF,TGTGCCAGCAGCTTACCCGGGGAGCTGTTTTTT
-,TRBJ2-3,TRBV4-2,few,CASRNTDTQYF,TGTGCCAGCAGAAACACAGATACGCAGTATTTT
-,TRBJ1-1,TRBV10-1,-,CASSGEQYTEAFF,TGCGCCAGCAGTGGGGAACAGTACACTGAAGCTTTCTTT
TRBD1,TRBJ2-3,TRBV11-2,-,CASNLGQGPHTDTQYF,TGTGCCAGCAACCTAGGACAGGGCCCACACACAGATACGCAGTATTTT
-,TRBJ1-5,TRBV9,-,CASSVADNQPQHF,TGTGCCAGCAGCGTAGCAGATAATCAGCCCCAGCATTTT
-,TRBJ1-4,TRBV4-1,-,CASSQDRRGTNEKLFF,TGCGCCAGCAGCCAAGATCGGCGGGGAACTAATGAAAAACTGTTTTTT
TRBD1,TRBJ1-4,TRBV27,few,CASSLQGIGEKLFF,TGTGCCAGCAGTCTACAGGGGATAGGGGAAAAACTGTTTTTT
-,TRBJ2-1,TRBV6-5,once,CASSYLSVSSYNEQFF,TGTGCCAGCAGTTACCTTAGCGTGAGCTCCTACAATGAGCAGTTCTTC
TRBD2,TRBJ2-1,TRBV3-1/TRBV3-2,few,CASSQGGLAGINEQFF,TGTGCCAGCAGCCAAGGTGGACTAGCGGGAATCAATGAGCAGTTCTTC
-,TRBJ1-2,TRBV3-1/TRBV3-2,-,CASSQFEAYTF,TGTGCCAGCAGCCAATTTGAAGCCTACACCTTC
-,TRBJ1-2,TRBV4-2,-,CASSQVDTASTGGYTF,TGTGCCAGCAGCCAAGTCGATACGGCCTCAACCGGGGGCTACACCTTC
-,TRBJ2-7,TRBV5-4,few,CASSFRGGAYEQYF,TGTGCCAGCAGCTTCAGGGGGGGAGCCTACGAGCAGTACTTC
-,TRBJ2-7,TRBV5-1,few,CASSPSGTALHEQYF,TGCGCCAGCAGCCCATCTGGGACCGCCCTCCACGAGCAGTACTTC
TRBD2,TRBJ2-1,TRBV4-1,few,CASSHQVVAGGSSEQFF,TGCGCCAGCAGCCACCAGGTAGTAGCGGGAGGGTCAAGTGAGCAGTTCTTC
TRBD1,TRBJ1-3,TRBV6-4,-,CASRELTGGPPYTIYF,TGTGCCAGCAGAGAACTCACAGGGGGCCCCCCTTACACCATATATTTT
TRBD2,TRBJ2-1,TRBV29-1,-,CSGGTSGVRNEQFF,TGCAGCGGGGGGACTAGCGGGGTCAGGAATGAGCAGTTCTTC
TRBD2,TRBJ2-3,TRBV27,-,CASSSPATSGRGDTQYF,TGTGCCAGCAGTTCGCCGGCGACTAGCGGGAGAGGAGATACGCAGTATTTT
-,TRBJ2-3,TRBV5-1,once,CASSSGDPTDTQYF,TGCGCCAGCAGTTCAGGGGATCCCACAGATACGCAGTATTTT
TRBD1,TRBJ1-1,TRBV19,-,CASRPFTGEDKGAFF,TGTGCCAGTAGACCGTTTACAGGGGAAGATAAGGGAGCTTTCTTT
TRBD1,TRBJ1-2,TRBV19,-,CASSTRDSANYGYTF,TGTGCCAGTAGTACCCGGGACAGCGCTAACTATGGCTACACCTTC
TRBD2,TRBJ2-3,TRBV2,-,CASRTGLYTDTQYF,TGTGCCAGCAGGACGGGACTATACACAGATACGCAGTATTTT
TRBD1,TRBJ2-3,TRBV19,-,CASSFLGQGGDTQYF,TGTGCCAGTAGCTTTCTGGGACAGGGGGGAGATACGCAGTATTTT